This entry lists 10 T cell receptor beta chains sequenced from one sample in a study of shared clonotypes between healthy human individuals. The naive CD8 fraction comprised CD45RO-negative cells positively selected for CCR7 and excluded terminally differentiated effector memory CD45RA+ cells. Repertoires were generated with immunoSEQ multiplex PCR, while TCRdb's copy carries only in-frame clones and drops some. The repertoire includes about 700,000 clones, 92% of them detected once, and 24% sits in the top ten. The material sequenced was naive CD8+ T cells sorted from blood. Source of these receptors: a man aged 25-45 years in good health.

This clone was found a few times. The chain links TRBV7-9 to TRBJ1-5; no clear D gene. The V and J ends lost 6 bases and 9 bases respectively, with 18 bases between them. CDR3 length equals 14 residues. Germline loops: CDR1 SEHNR, CDR2 FQNEAQ (reference sequence). CDR3 region: CASSSSGRDRPQHF. In DNA form, the CDR3 reads TGTGCCAGCAGTAGCTCCGGGAGAGATCGGCCCCAGCATTTT.

The J gene is TRBJ1-2, the V gene TRBV5-5; 8 nucleotides agree with TRBD1. CDR1 and CDR2 (germline): SGHKS, YYEKEE (reference sequence). Trimming at V came to 4 bases and at J to 6 bases, leaving 5 bases not matched to a gene. The CDR3 contains 13 residues. The CDR3 here is CASSTPGGDGYTF. The CDR3 DNA is TGTGCCAGCAGCACCCCAGGGGGCGATGGCTACACCTTC.

This chain uses TRBV5-1 with TRBJ2-3; the match to TRBD1 covers 9 bases. This CDR3 has 15 residues. Germline CDR1 and CDR2: SGHRS and YFSETQ. With V trimmed by 4 bases and J by 1 base, 4 bases remained unmatched. CDR3 bases: TGCGCCAGCAGCGCGGGACAGGGAGGCACAGATACGCAGTATTTT. This codes for CASSAGQGGTDTQYF.

The chain joins TRBV2 to TRBJ2-1; tentatively, D is TRBD2 (6 bases). Per the germline V gene, CDR1 is SNHLY and CDR2 is FYNNEI. The V end lost 7 bases, the J end lost 0 bases, and 19 bases lay between the germline ends. The CDR3 has 17 amino acids. The CDR3 protein is CASIPDGGIISYNEQFF. The CDR3 nucleotides read TGTGCCAGCATACCCGACGGCGGGATAATCTCCTACAATGAGCAGTTCTTC.

This clone came up a few times. The chain recombines TRBV27 with TRBJ2-1, with a possible D match to TRBD2 (6 bases). V was cut by 5 bases and J by 5 bases, with 13 bases left in between. There are 14 residues in the CDR3. The germline V gene has CDR1 MNHEY and CDR2 SMNVEV (reference sequence). The CDR3 region is CASSPRLGNNEQFF. CDR3 nucleotide sequence: TGTGCCAGCAGTCCGCGACTAGGCAACAATGAGCAGTTCTTC.

The chain employs TRBV19 and TRBJ2-5, with TRBD1 matching 7 bases. Germline assignment: CDR1 LNHDA and CDR2 SQIVND (reference sequence). V lost 3 bases and J lost 4; bases outside the gene matches: 11. The CDR3 extends over 16 amino acids. As DNA, the CDR3 is TGTGCCAGTAGTATTTTGGACAGGTTGAGTGGAGAGACCCAGTACTTC. Translated, it gives CASSILDRLSGETQYF.

V usage is TRBV11-1 and J usage is TRBJ2-7, with 7 bases matching TRBD1. Looked up from germline, CDR1 is SGHAT and CDR2 is FQDESV (reference sequence). The ends lost 4 bases at V and 3 bases at J; junction bases unmatched: 3. The CDR3 runs 13 residues. The CDR3 DNA follows: TGTGCCAGCAGCTCCGGGACAGTCTACGAGCAGTACTTC. This encodes CASSSGTVYEQYF.

This clone showed up just once. V and J are TRBV6-5 and TRBJ2-3, with D perhaps TRBD1 (5 bases). Deletions cut 2 bases from V and 1 base from J, with 13 bases between. The CDR3 is 16 residues long. Germline-derived CDR1 and CDR2 are MNHEY and SVGAGI. As DNA, the CDR3 is TGTGCCAGCAGTTACAGAGCAGGGATAGGCACAGATACGCAGTATTTT. This sequence encodes CASSYRAGIGTDTQYF.

The chain joins TRBV30 to TRBJ2-7, with 7 bases matching TRBD1. J lost 3 bases, V lost 5 bases, and 13 bases had no gene match. Per germline, CDR1 GTSNPN and CDR2 SVGIG (reference sequence). The CDR3 loop spans 15 amino acids. Here the CDR3 reads CAWDRDSDEGYEQYF. The CDR3 DNA is TGTGCCTGGGACAGGGATTCTGATGAGGGCTACGAGCAGTACTTC.

The chain uses TRBV4-3 and TRBJ2-3, with D tentatively TRBD2 (6 bases). Looked up from germline, CDR1 is LGHNA and CDR2 is YSLEER. The CDR3 contains 17 residues. Trimming left V 0 bases short and J 0 bases short, with 13 bases between. This CDR3 reads CASSQDLAGTSTDTQYF. The CDR3 DNA reads as TGCGCCAGCAGCCAAGATCTCGCGGGAACTAGCACAGATACGCAGTATTTT.